A single sample gave rise to the 28 T cell receptor beta chains below, sequenced in a study of metastatic and nonmetastatic thyroid tumors. MiXCR re-clonotyped the PCR reads for TCRdb. The repertoire holds over 50,000 clones, under 30% seen once, with 15% to 20% in the top ten. Until they underwent thyroid surgery, no patient had received any treatment. The specimen sequenced was blood. The receptors originated from a female donor with papillary thyroid cancer or a benign thyroid nodule (not recorded which). Some clones in this sample may be carry-over from other donors' samples.

The sample holds a few counts of this clone. The chain links TRBV6-5 to TRBJ1-1; D may be TRBD1 (6 bases). The germline gives CDR1 MNHEY, CDR2 SVGAGI. Trimming pared 0 bases from V and 0 bases from J, leaving 14 bases between. This CDR3 spans 17 amino acids. The CDR3 reads CASSYSQGGTVNTEAFF. The DNA of the CDR3 is TGTGCCAGCAGTTACTCGCAAGGGGGAACGGTGAACACTGAAGCTTTCTTT.

This clone has a handful of counts. The chain has TRBV6-5 and TRBJ1-5; D might be TRBD1 (5 bases). CDR1 is MNHEY and CDR2 is SVGAGI in the germline V gene. The CDR3 covers 15 residues. V gave up 0 bases and J gave up 8 bases, with 14 bases separating them. Here the CDR3 reads CASSYSGAAAEPQHF. Written as DNA, the CDR3 is TGTGCCAGCAGTTACTCAGGGGCCGCGGCTGAGCCCCAGCATTTT.

The chain uses TRBV6-2 or TRBV6-3 and TRBJ2-3; D gene ambiguous. V was shortened by 2 bases and J by 10 bases, with 10 bases between the two germline ends. CDR1 and CDR2 from the germline V gene are MNHEY and SVGEGT. This CDR3 has 12 residues. CDR3 sequence: CASSYAGEAQYF. In nucleotides, the CDR3 is TGTGCCAGCAGTTACGCCGGTGAGGCGCAGTATTTT.

This chain joins TRBV28 and TRBJ2-7; 7 nucleotides align to TRBD2. In germline, CDR1 is MDHEN, CDR2 SYDVKM. V shed 5 bases and J 2 bases; nucleotides not matched to a gene: 9. This CDR3 has 15 amino acids. This CDR3 is CASSPRGSGTYEQYF. DNA of the CDR3: TGTGCCAGCAGTCCCCGGGGGAGCGGGACCTACGAGCAGTACTTC.

This clone was seen more than once but under ten times. The junction shows a germline mismatch at one end, possibly a read error. The V and J genes are TRBV19 and TRBJ2-1; unclear D gene. Germline CDR1 and CDR2: LNHDA and SQIVND (reference sequence). The CDR3 extends over 10 amino acids. This CDR3 is CASMANGQFF. The CDR3 DNA reads TGTGCCAGTATGGCGAATGGGCAGTTCTTC.

V is TRBV27 and J is TRBJ2-1, with D perhaps TRBD2 (6 bases). From germline, CDR1 is MNHEY and CDR2 SMNVEV (reference sequence). V lost 3 bases, J lost 8 bases, and 17 bases lay in between. This CDR3 region has 15 residues. CDR3 sequence (DNA): TGTGCCAGCAGTTTTTCGTCAGGAGGGAGGTATGAGCAGTTCTTC. Protein product: CASSFSSGGRYEQFF.

The sample holds a few counts of this clone. The V call is TRBV28, the J call TRBJ2-7; the match to TRBD2 covers 8 bases. The CDR3 totals 15 residues. CDR1 is MDHEN, CDR2 SYDVKM, per germline. The J segment lost 4 bases and the V segment lost 4 bases, leaving 9 bases of the junction unmatched. The CDR3 coding sequence is TGTGCCAGCAGTTCTCAGGTAGCGGGGTTATACGAGCAGTACTTC. Its protein product is CASSSQVAGLYEQYF.

V is TRBV20-1 and J is TRBJ2-7; 8 bases map to TRBD2. The length of the CDR3 is 14 residues. V gave up 1 base and J gave up 1 base; unmatched junction bases: 3. Germline V gives CDR1 DFQATT, CDR2 SNEGSKA (reference sequence). CDR3 residues: CSARGVAGSYEQYF. The CDR3, as DNA: TGCAGTGCTAGAGGCGTAGCGGGGTCCTACGAGCAGTACTTC.

This clone was seen a few times. The V gene is TRBV6-1, the J gene TRBJ2-7; D gene unclear. The V gene lost 4 bases and the J gene lost 4 bases, with 17 bases spanning the gap. The CDR3 runs 15 residues. CDR1 is MNHNS, CDR2 SASEGT, per germline. The CDR3 coding sequence is TGTGCCAGCAGTGCCGGGCGTACCTCGACGTACGAGCAGTACTTC. Amino acid sequence: CASSAGRTSTYEQYF.

The chain is built from TRBV4-3 and TRBJ2-3; D may be TRBD2 (6 bases). CDR3 length: 16 amino acids. V was trimmed by 1 base and J by 4 bases, leaving 15 bases between them. Per germline, CDR1 LGHNA and CDR2 YSLEER. The CDR3 protein is CASSQGSGRAADTQYF. CDR3 nucleotides: TGCGCCAGCAGCCAAGGTTCCGGGAGAGCGGCAGATACGCAGTATTTT.

V gene TRBV6-5 combines with J gene TRBJ2-7; 7 nucleotides agree with TRBD1. Germline CDR1 reads MNHEY; CDR2 reads SVGAGI. The CDR3 has 16 residues. J gave up 1 base and V 4 bases, and 10 bases lay outside the gene matches. The CDR3 sequence is CASSWKTGYESYEQYF. CDR3 DNA: TGTGCCAGCAGTTGGAAGACAGGGTATGAATCCTACGAGCAGTACTTC.

This clone was observed many times. V and J are TRBV5-4 and TRBJ2-3; 7 bases agree with TRBD1. The CDR3 is made up of 16 amino acids. The V gene's germline CDR1 is SGHNT and CDR2 YYREEE (reference sequence). Trimming at V came to 2 bases and at J to 1 base, leaving 7 bases not matched to a gene. The CDR3 DNA follows: TGTGCCAGCAGCTTTAGTCTTGGACAGGGCACAGATACGCAGTATTTT. Its protein product is CASSFSLGQGTDTQYF.

With respect to this clone: At one end the junction does not follow the germline gene, possibly because of a read error. The chain combines TRBV20-1 with TRBJ1-1, with 9 bases lining up with TRBD1. CDR3 length: 12 residues. Germline V lookup: CDR1 DFQATT, CDR2 SNEGSKA (reference sequence). The CDR3, as DNA: TGCAGTGCTAGAGATGGGGGGACAGGGTTTGAGTTT. It codes for CSARDGGTGFEF.

The CDR3 bases are TGTGCCAGCAGTTTCTATAAGGATGCCCGTACGCAGTATTTT. It translates to CASSFYKDARTQYF. The chain has TRBV12-3 or TRBV12-4 and TRBJ2-3, with D unresolved. V was clipped by 3 bases and J by 8 bases, with 15 bases between them. This CDR3 has 14 residues.

V and J are TRBV27 and TRBJ1-2; D not resolved. The CDR3 runs to 14 residues. The germline V and J ends were trimmed by 4 bases and 3 bases, with 12 bases remaining between them. CDR1 and CDR2 (germline): MNHEY, SMNVEV (reference sequence). CDR3 residues: CASSSGAGYYGYTF. The DNA of the CDR3 is TGTGCCAGCAGTTCCGGAGCAGGTTACTATGGCTACACCTTC.

This clone has a handful of counts. J is TRBJ2-2 and V is TRBV2; TRBD2 matches at 8 bases. Germline V gene data show CDR1 as SNHLY and CDR2 as FYNNEI. The CDR3 has 17 residues. J was trimmed by 0 bases and V by 2 bases; bases with no gene match: 5. Written as DNA, the CDR3 is TGTGCCAGCAGTGAACCCGTAGCGGGGACGAACACCGGGGAGCTGTTTTTT. This encodes CASSEPVAGTNTGELFF.

This clone was detected a few times. The chain links TRBV28 to TRBJ2-2, with 9 positions matching TRBD2. This CDR3 has 17 residues. Germline V lookup: CDR1 MDHEN, CDR2 SYDVKM. Trimming took 7 bases from V and 1 from J; bases not matched to a gene: 10. The CDR3 spells CASTNLQTSGNTGELFF. Here the CDR3 DNA reads TGTGCCAGCACCAACCTCCAGACTAGCGGGAACACCGGGGAGCTGTTTTTT. Drawing the rest from reference TRBV28 and TRBJ2-2, the complete variable domain is DVKVTQSSRYLVKRTGEKVFLECVQDMDHENMFWYRQDPGLGLRLIYFSYDVKMKEKGDIPEGYSVSREKKERFSLILESASTNQTSMYLCASTNLQTSGNTGELFFGEGSRLTVL.

In its sample, this clone was seen a few times. This sequence joins TRBV28 and TRBJ1-2; unclear D gene. Trimming left V 6 bases short and J 3 bases short, with 17 bases between. The CDR3 runs to 15 residues. CDR1 and CDR2 (germline): MDHEN, SYDVKM. The CDR3 DNA is TGTGCCAGCAGGGATCGCGGCCTTGGGGACTATGGCTACACCTTC. Amino acids: CASRDRGLGDYGYTF.

J is TRBJ2-7 and V is TRBV19, with TRBD2 identical over 8 bases. J gave up 1 base and V 3 bases, and 5 bases lay outside the gene matches. Germline CDR1 reads LNHDA; CDR2 reads SQIVND (reference sequence). The CDR3 spans 15 residues. For the CDR3, the DNA is TGTGCCAGTAGTATTAGCGGGATCCTATCCTACGAGCAGTACTTC. Its translation: CASSISGILSYEQYF.

The chain links TRBV28 to TRBJ2-6; D is uncertain. The CDR3 contains 14 residues. Germline CDR1 is MDHEN and CDR2 is SYDVKM. V lost 5 bases to trimming and J lost 0 bases, with 5 bases between them. The CDR3 sequence: CASSGTSGANVLTF. The CDR3 DNA follows: TGTGCCAGCAGTGGAACCTCTGGGGCCAACGTCCTGACTTTC.

The gene calls are TRBV4-2 and TRBJ2-1; 11 bases map to TRBD2. The CDR3 length is 16 residues. The junction had 6 bases not matched to a gene; V was cut back by 2 bases and J by 6 bases. Germline V gene data show CDR1 as LGHNA and CDR2 as YNFKEQ. CDR3 coding DNA: TGTGCCAGCAGCCAAACTAGCGGGAGTGTGGGCAATGAGCAGTTCTTC. Amino acids: CASSQTSGSVGNEQFF.

This clone was recorded a few times. V and J are TRBV27 and TRBJ1-1, with 12 bases identical to TRBD1. Germline-derived CDR1 and CDR2 are MNHEY and SMNVEV (reference sequence). This CDR3 spans 17 amino acids. V dropped 4 bases and J dropped 0; count of bases not matched to a gene: 6. This CDR3 reads CASSSAGTGGVNTEAFF. The CDR3 bases are TGTGCCAGCAGTTCCGCCGGGACAGGGGGCGTGAACACTGAAGCTTTCTTT.

The chain has TRBV20-1 and TRBJ2-2; no clear D. Deletions cut 7 bases from V and 4 bases from J, with 19 bases between. Germline values: CDR1 DFQATT, CDR2 SNEGSKA (reference sequence). The CDR3 consists of 15 residues. The CDR3 nucleotides read TGCAGTGTGGCGGTGAGAGACCGCGTCACCGGGGAGCTGTTTTTT. Its translation is CSVAVRDRVTGELFF.

The table lists this clone with many counts. The chain employs TRBV30 and TRBJ2-2, with D tentatively TRBD1 or TRBD2 (5 bases each). CDR1 GTSNPN and CDR2 SVGIG come from the germline V gene (reference sequence). The V and J ends lost 4 bases and 0 bases respectively, with 9 bases between them. This CDR3 has 14 amino acids. CDR3 bases: TGTGCCTGGAAGAGGGACGCGAACACCGGGGAGCTGTTTTTT. It translates to CAWKRDANTGELFF.

The rearrangement uses TRBV12-3 or TRBV12-4 and TRBJ2-1; 8 nucleotides agree with TRBD2. V lost 6 bases and J lost 7; bases outside the gene matches: 8. This CDR3 contains 14 residues. As DNA, the CDR3 is TGTGCCAGCAGCGAGCGGGAGAGGAGAAATGAGCAGTTCTTC. It translates to CASSERERRNEQFF.

Within the sample, this clone is medium-sized. The chain uses TRBV6-5 and TRBJ1-3; TRBD1 might be the D (5 bases). The CDR3 has 14 amino acids. V was pared by 2 bases and J by 7 bases, with 12 bases between. Germline CDR1 and CDR2: MNHEY and SVGAGI. Written as DNA, the CDR3 is TGTGCCAGCAGTTACAGGGGTGAAGGGAACACCATATATTTT. It specifies CASSYRGEGNTIYF.

This clone appeared a few times. The J gene is TRBJ2-7, the V gene TRBV5-1; D perhaps matches TRBD1 (7 bases). V lost 0 bases and J lost 5, with 21 bases in between. This CDR3 contains 17 residues. Germline V gene data show CDR1 as SGHRS and CDR2 as YFSETQ. In DNA, the CDR3 is TGCGCCAGCAGCTTGGATCCAGGGGGGTTTAGAGACGACGAGCAGTACTTC. Protein sequence: CASSLDPGGFRDDEQYF. Combining the CDR3 with reference TRBV5-1 and TRBJ2-7 gives the whole variable domain KAGVTQTPRYLIKTRGQQVTLSCSPISGHRSVSWYQQTPGQGLQFLFEYFSETQRNKGNFPGRFSGRQFSNSRSEMNVSTLELGDSALYLCASSLDPGGFRDDEQYFGPGTRLTVT.

V usage is TRBV20-1 and J usage is TRBJ2-5; TRBD1 might be the D (6 bases). V dropped 2 bases and J dropped 3 bases, with 7 bases sitting between them. Germline values: CDR1 DFQATT, CDR2 SNEGSKA (reference sequence). The CDR3 totals 12 residues. CDR3 in amino acids: CSARRGKETQYF. CDR3 nucleotides: TGCAGTGCTAGAAGGGGGAAAGAGACCCAGTACTTC.